This T cell receptor (beta chain) was sequenced for a study of control samples from healthy donors and cancer patients. The data were produced by immunoSEQ multiplex PCR, yet TCRdb's version contains in-frame clones alone and is incomplete. The sample records almost 40,000 clones, more than 70% being singletons. V was shortened by 5 bases and J by 8 bases, with 13 bases between the two germline ends. The CDR3 is made up of 12 amino acids. In germline, CDR1 is MDHEN, CDR2 SYDVKM. This chain uses TRBV28 with TRBJ2-7; D is uncertain. The TCR comes from a woman aged 60-70 years with lung cancer. Material for sequencing was PBMCs. As DNA, the CDR3 is TGTGCCAGCAGTGACCTCCTTGCGAAGCAGTACTTC. This sequence encodes CASSDLLAKQYF.